A single sample is the source of the 28 T cell receptor beta chains below, sequenced in a study of control samples from healthy donors and cancer patients. Assay used: immunoSEQ multiplex PCR; TCRdb lists only in-frame clones, some missing. The sample has under 65,000 clones; approximately 87% are singletons. The sequencing sample was made of PBMCs. All receptors derive from a woman aged 60-75 years with lung cancer.

The genes are TRBV5-1 and TRBJ2-3; D ambiguous. CDR1 and CDR2 from the germline V gene are SGHRS and YFSETQ. This CDR3 contains 13 residues. Trimming shortened V by 0 bases and J by 2 bases, and 4 bases separated the two germline ends. The CDR3 sequence is CASSLVPTDTQYF. CDR3 coding DNA: TGCGCCAGCAGCTTGGTCCCCACAGATACGCAGTATTTT. Filled out from reference TRBV5-1 and TRBJ2-3, the complete variable domain reads KAGVTQTPRYLIKTRGQQVTLSCSPISGHRSVSWYQQTPGQGLQFLFEYFSETQRNKGNFPGRFSGRQFSNSRSEMNVSTLELGDSALYLCASSLVPTDTQYFGPGTRLTVL.

V and J are TRBV7-9 and TRBJ2-3; TRBD2 is a possible D gene (6 bases). Trimming pared 1 base from V and 0 bases from J, leaving 11 bases between. This CDR3 has 16 amino acids. CDR1 and CDR2 (germline): SEHNR, FQNEAQ (reference sequence). In DNA form, the CDR3 reads TGTGCCAGCAGCTTAGTCTCGGGGACTAGCACAGATACGCAGTATTTT. Its translation: CASSLVSGTSTDTQYF.

The chain uses TRBV18 and TRBJ2-1; 12 bases line up with TRBD2. The CDR3 covers 16 residues. Germline V gene sequence: CDR1 KGHSH, CDR2 LQKENI. The J segment lost 6 bases and the V segment lost 6 bases, leaving 9 bases of the junction unmatched. CDR3 in DNA: TGTGCCAGCTCCCCAATACTAGCGGGAGGACGCAATGAGCAGTTCTTC. This sequence encodes CASSPILAGGRNEQFF.

This clone turned up a few times. J is TRBJ1-3 and V is TRBV6-5; D is ambiguous. CDR3 length: 14 amino acids. Trimming took 5 bases from V and 2 from J, leaving 10 bases between them. The germline gives CDR1 MNHEY, CDR2 SVGAGI. The CDR3 sequence is CASSNGHTGNTIYF. Written as DNA, the CDR3 is TGTGCCAGCAGTAACGGCCATACTGGAAACACCATATATTTT.

The genes are TRBV15 and TRBJ2-4; the match to TRBD1 covers 9 bases. Per the germline V gene, CDR1 is LNHNV and CDR2 is YYDKDF (reference sequence). With 3 bases clipped from V and 1 base from J, the junction kept 4 bases outside the gene matches. The CDR3 is made up of 16 amino acids. The CDR3 region has the DNA TGTGCCACCAGCAGCCGGACAGGGGCGGCCAAAAACATTCAGTACTTC. Amino acids: CATSSRTGAAKNIQYF.

The V gene is TRBV6-1, the J gene TRBJ1-2; D may be TRBD1 (6 bases). This CDR3 region has 14 residues. V was trimmed by 5 bases and J by 4 bases, leaving 14 bases between them. The germline gives CDR1 MNHNS, CDR2 SASEGT. CDR3 amino acids: CASSYPGQSYGYTF. The CDR3 nucleotides read TGTGCCAGCAGTTATCCCGGACAGTCCTATGGCTACACCTTC.

The V and J genes are TRBV18 and TRBJ2-7; D is perhaps TRBD1 (6 bases). CDR1 and CDR2 from the germline V gene are KGHSH and LQKENI. CDR3 length: 16 amino acids. Trimming left V 6 bases short and J 7 bases short, with 25 bases between. This CDR3 reads CASSSPSGRGSSEQYF. The CDR3 DNA sequence: TGTGCCAGCTCCTCCCCATCAGGCAGGGGATCAAGTGAGCAGTACTTC.

The J gene is TRBJ1-2, the V gene TRBV5-4, with a weak D call TRBD1 (6 bases). Germline CDR1 reads SGHNT; CDR2 reads YYREEE (reference sequence). The CDR3 covers 13 residues. With 0 bases removed from V and 6 bases from J, the gap between germline ends came to 9 bases. The CDR3 protein is CASSLAGAHGYTF. DNA of the CDR3: TGTGCCAGCAGCTTGGCAGGGGCGCATGGCTACACCTTC.

The V and J genes are TRBV3-1 (or the pseudogene TRBV3-2) and TRBJ2-3, with 10 bases aligning to TRBD2. V dropped 4 bases and J dropped 2; count of bases not matched to a gene: 12. Germline V gene data show CDR1 as LGHDT and CDR2 as YNNKEL (reference sequence). The CDR3 totals 18 residues. CDR3 sequence: CASSPTLSGGPNTDTQYF. The CDR3 nucleotides are TGTGCCAGCAGCCCCACCCTTAGCGGGGGGCCTAACACAGATACGCAGTATTTT.

The chain uses TRBV4-1 and TRBJ2-2, with 12 bases matching TRBD2. Germline V gene lookup returns CDR1 MGHRA and CDR2 YSYEKL. This CDR3 spans 17 amino acids. V shed 4 bases, J shed 6 bases, and the junction held 9 bases outside the gene matches. Here the CDR3 DNA reads TGCGCCAGCAGCCTCAATCGACTAGCGGGGGTCTCCGGGGAGCTGTTTTTT. This encodes CASSLNRLAGVSGELFF.

V usage is TRBV6-2 or TRBV6-3 and J usage is TRBJ2-3; D possibly corresponds to TRBD2 (6 bases). The CDR3 is 17 residues long. Germline V gene data show CDR1 as MNHEY and CDR2 as SVGEGT. With 2 bases removed from V and 0 bases from J, the gap between germline ends came to 15 bases. CDR3 sequence (DNA): TGTGCCAGCAGTTACCCCTTTCAAGCGGGCAGCACAGATACGCAGTATTTT. Translating it yields CASSYPFQAGSTDTQYF.

The chain carries TRBV18 and TRBJ2-7, with D perhaps matching TRBD1 (6 bases). CDR1 is KGHSH and CDR2 is LQKENI in the germline V gene. The CDR3 contains 12 residues. Trimming took off 6 bases at V and 9 bases at J, with 15 bases between the two ends. The CDR3 DNA follows: TGTGCCAGCTCCCCCGCAGGGGAAGCGCAGTACTTC. This translates into CASSPAGEAQYF.

This chain connects TRBV12-2 to TRBJ1-2; whether TRBD1, the table's D call, matches the DNA was not checked. TRBV12-2 is listed as a pseudogene. The CDR3 contains 17 residues. DNA for the CDR3: TGTGCAAGTCGCTTAGCGGCACAGGGGGCGATTACTTATGGCTACACCTTC. Encoded protein: CASRLAAQGAITYGYTF.

This clone came up once. The chain is built from TRBV28 and TRBJ1-2, with D perhaps matching TRBD1 (6 bases). V lost 2 bases, J lost 8 bases, and 12 bases lay in between. CDR1 and CDR2 (germline): MDHEN, SYDVKM. CDR3 length equals 13 residues. The CDR3 DNA reads TGTGCCAGCAGTTTAAGGGGGGCGTTCGGCTACACCTTC. This sequence encodes CASSLRGAFGYTF.

The V gene is TRBV24-1, the J gene TRBJ2-5; TRBD1 agrees at 8 bases. Trimming cost V 3 bases and J 0 bases; bases outside gene matches: 8. The length of the CDR3 is 17 residues. Germline loops: CDR1 KGHDR, CDR2 SFDVKD. The CDR3 region is CATSDPADRGNQETQYF. CDR3 nucleotides: TGTGCCACCAGTGATCCGGCCGACAGGGGCAACCAAGAGACCCAGTACTTC.

The gene calls are TRBV5-1 and TRBJ2-5; tentative D call: TRBD1 (5 bases). The CDR3 runs 15 residues. Per germline, CDR1 SGHRS and CDR2 YFSETQ. V lost 4 bases and J lost 1, with 14 bases in between. This chain's CDR3 is CASSTRQPRQETQYF. DNA of the CDR3: TGCGCCAGCAGCACGCGACAGCCCCGCCAAGAGACCCAGTACTTC.

The genes are TRBV27 and TRBJ1-5, with 7 bases identical to TRBD1. The CDR3 sequence is 15 residues long. CDR1 is MNHEY, CDR2 SMNVEV, per germline (reference sequence). V lost 5 bases to trimming and J lost 5 bases; unmatched junction nucleotides: 9. The chain's CDR3 is CASSPADRAYQPQHF. CDR3 nucleotide sequence: TGTGCCAGCAGTCCGGCCGACAGGGCCTATCAGCCCCAGCATTTT.

The chain has TRBV2 and TRBJ2-2, with D possibly matching TRBD2 (5 bases). Germline V gene sequence: CDR1 SNHLY, CDR2 FYNNEI. Trimming took off 4 bases at V and 1 base at J, with 13 bases between the two ends. The CDR3 runs 16 residues. CDR3 sequence reads: CASSAFGLMNTGELFF. The CDR3 DNA follows: TGTGCCAGCAGTGCCTTTGGACTTATGAACACCGGGGAGCTGTTTTTT.

The chain is built from TRBV7-2 and TRBJ2-2; TRBD1 matches at 9 bases. This CDR3 region has 15 residues. Germline V CDR1 and CDR2: SGHTA, FQGNSA. The V gene end was trimmed by 5 bases and the J gene end by 6 bases; junction bases not matched to a gene: 7. CDR3 region: CASSLGQGRSGELFF. In nucleotides, the CDR3 is TGTGCCAGCAGCCTGGGACAGGGCAGATCCGGGGAGCTGTTTTTT.

The chain uses TRBV2 and TRBJ2-1; TRBD2 matches 12 bases. Germline values: CDR1 SNHLY, CDR2 FYNNEI. Trimming at V came to 4 bases and at J to 10 bases, leaving 5 bases not matched to a gene. The CDR3 is 14 residues long. The CDR3 region is CASSVTSGSIEQFF. The CDR3 DNA follows: TGTGCCAGCAGTGTGACTAGCGGGAGTATCGAGCAGTTCTTC.

CDR3 bases: TGTGCCAGCAGCTCCGACCCCCGGGGGGCCCAGTACTTC. As protein: CASSSDPRGAQYF. This chain links TRBV11-2 with TRBJ2-5; 7 positions match TRBD2. J gave up 9 bases and V 4 bases, and 8 bases lay outside the gene matches. Looked up from germline, CDR1 is SGHAT and CDR2 is FQNNGV. The CDR3 totals 13 residues.

This clone was seen once. V usage is TRBV5-8 and J usage is TRBJ2-3, with TRBD1 matching 10 bases. Unmatched junction bases numbered 2, after V lost 0 bases and J lost 4 bases. CDR3 length: 15 residues. The germline CDR1 and CDR2 sequences are SGHTS and YDEGEE. CDR3 in DNA: TGTGCCAGCAGCTTGGGGGACAGGGGTGCAGATACGCAGTATTTT. Translation gives CASSLGDRGADTQYF.

The chain recombines TRBV3-1 (or the pseudogene TRBV3-2) with TRBJ1-6; D remains ambiguous. Trimming removed 4 bases at V and 2 bases at J, with 15 bases between. The CDR3 is made up of 17 amino acids. CDR1 is LGHDT, CDR2 YNNKEL, per germline (reference sequence). In DNA form, the CDR3 reads TGTGCCAGCAGCCGTACAAAGGGTCGGACCTATAATTCACCCCTCCACTTT. It translates to CASSRTKGRTYNSPLHF.

Written as DNA, the CDR3 is TGCGCCAGCAGCTTGGAAGCAGCCTTCACAGATACGCAGTATTTT. This encodes CASSLEAAFTDTQYF. The genes are TRBV5-1 and TRBJ2-3; D ambiguous. Per the germline V gene, CDR1 is SGHRS and CDR2 is YFSETQ. CDR3 size: 15 residues. V dropped 0 bases and J dropped 2 bases, with 10 bases sitting between them.

This clone was counted a single time. The gene calls are TRBV5-1 and TRBJ2-2; D might be TRBD1 or TRBD2, each matching 5 bases. V lost 1 base to trimming and J lost 7 bases, with 14 bases between them. The CDR3 is 15 residues long. CDR1 is SGHRS, CDR2 YFSETQ, per germline. CDR3 DNA sequence: TGCGCCAGCAGCTTGTTCTTGGGACCCAACGGGGAGCTGTTTTTT. Amino acids: CASSLFLGPNGELFF.

J is TRBJ1-2 and V is TRBV12-3 or TRBV12-4; D unresolved. Trimming pared 3 bases from V and 7 bases from J, leaving 9 bases between. The CDR3 length is 12 residues. The CDR3: CASSFEGSGYTF. In DNA form, the CDR3 reads TGTGCCAGCAGTTTTGAGGGCTCTGGCTACACCTTC.

The chain employs TRBV9 and TRBJ2-7, with TRBD1 matching over 10 bases. Losses at the gene ends were 8 bases for V and 2 bases for J; bases not matched to a gene: 16. The CDR3 runs 17 residues. Germline V gene lookup returns CDR1 SGDLS and CDR2 YYNGEE. CDR3 coding DNA: TGTGCCAGTATGGGAAGTGTTGGGACAGGGGTCACCTACGAGCAGTACTTC. Translated: CASMGSVGTGVTYEQYF.

This chain uses TRBV24-1 with TRBJ1-2; D is perhaps TRBD1 (5 bases). Germline assignment: CDR1 KGHDR and CDR2 SFDVKD. This CDR3 spans 15 amino acids. V lost 3 bases and J lost 0, with 10 bases in between. The CDR3 protein is CATSDGGLSNYGYTF. The CDR3 DNA is TGTGCCACCAGTGATGGGGGACTCTCTAACTATGGCTACACCTTC.